Shown below are 25 T cell receptor beta chains from a single sample sequenced in a study of shared clonotypes between healthy human individuals. Only in-frame clones appear in the TCRdb table, and some are missing; sequencing was by immunoSEQ multiplex PCR. This table has about 700,000 clones, less than 85% appearing once. The sample comprised memory CD4+ T cells sorted from blood. Subset given: CD45RA-negative fraction. The receptors were gathered from a woman between 25 and 40 years old in good health.

This chain's CDR3 is CASSPHPTSDCPIEQFF. CDR3 coding DNA: TGTGCCAGCAGCCCCCATCCCACCAGTGACTGTCCCATAGAGCAGTTCTTC. J is TRBJ2-1 and V is TRBV9; no clear D. The CDR3 contains 17 residues. Germline V gene sequence: CDR1 SGDLS, CDR2 YYNGEE. Trimming stripped 4 bases from V and 10 bases from J, with 27 bases between.

This chain connects TRBV27 to TRBJ1-1; the D is unclear. The V gene lost 4 bases and the J gene lost 10 bases, with 10 bases spanning the gap. Per the germline V gene, CDR1 is MNHEY and CDR2 is SMNVEV (reference sequence). CDR3 length: 11 amino acids. CDR3 amino acids: CASSSEGGAFF. The CDR3 DNA reads TGTGCCAGCAGTTCGGAGGGTGGAGCTTTCTTT.

The CDR3 here is CASSFGTGSGTDTQYF. CDR3 nucleotides: TGCGCCAGCAGCTTTGGGACAGGGTCGGGCACAGATACGCAGTATTTT. The chain employs TRBV5-1 and TRBJ2-3; 9 bases are shared with TRBD1. Germline lookup yields CDR1 SGHRS and CDR2 YFSETQ. The CDR3 has 16 residues. Trimming took 2 bases from V and 1 from J; bases not matched to a gene: 5.

This clone turned up a few times. This rearrangement joins TRBV9 to TRBJ2-3, with TRBD2 matching over 12 bases. This CDR3 contains 16 residues. J gave up 3 bases and V 4 bases, and 6 bases lay outside the gene matches. CDR1 and CDR2 (germline): SGDLS, YYNGEE. This CDR3 is CASSPRTSGKTDTQYF. CDR3 bases: TGTGCCAGCAGCCCCCGGACTAGCGGGAAAACAGATACGCAGTATTTT.

Turning to this clone: At the DNA level, this CDR3 is encoded by other sequences in the same sample as well. The V and J genes are TRBV5-1 and TRBJ1-5; 8 bases fit TRBD1. This CDR3 comprises 14 residues. The germline V gene has CDR1 SGHRS and CDR2 YFSETQ. Unmatched junction bases numbered 5, after V lost 3 bases and J lost 6 bases. The CDR3 region is CASSSGGSGQPQHF. In DNA form, the CDR3 reads TGCGCCAGCAGCTCAGGGGGCTCGGGTCAGCCCCAGCATTTT. The full variable domain, rest sourced from reference TRBV5-1 and TRBJ1-5, is KAGVTQTPRYLIKTRGQQVTLSCSPISGHRSVSWYQQTPGQGLQFLFEYFSETQRNKGNFPGRFSGRQFSNSRSEMNVSTLELGDSALYLCASSSGGSGQPQHFGDGTRLSIL.

This chain uses TRBV18 with TRBJ2-7; 7 bases line up with TRBD1. V lost 0 bases, J lost 6 bases, and 2 bases stayed unmatched. Germline lookup yields CDR1 KGHSH and CDR2 LQKENI. This CDR3 is 13 amino acids long. The CDR3: CASSPPPGGEQYF. DNA of the CDR3: TGTGCCAGCTCACCACCGCCAGGGGGCGAGCAGTACTTC. The full variable domain, its missing parts supplied by reference TRBV18 and TRBJ2-7, is NAGVMQNPRHLVRRRGQEARLRCSPMKGHSHVYWYRQLPEEGLKFMVYLQKENIIDESGMPKERFSAEFPKEGPSILRIQQVVRGDSAAYFCASSPPPGGEQYFGPGTRLTVT.

The chain joins TRBV5-1 to TRBJ2-7; TRBD1 matches 7 bases. The CDR3 totals 15 residues. J was trimmed by 5 bases and V by 0 bases; bases with no gene match: 8. Germline CDR1 SGHRS, CDR2 YFSETQ. This CDR3 is CASSLGDRDNNEQYF. The DNA of the CDR3 is TGCGCCAGCAGCTTGGGAGACAGGGACAACAACGAGCAGTACTTC.

The rearrangement links TRBV4-2 to TRBJ2-3, with D possibly TRBD2 on 6 matching bases. Trimming left V 4 bases short and J 2 bases short, with 10 bases between. This CDR3 is built from 14 residues. Germline CDR1 is LGHNA and CDR2 is YNFKEQ. In DNA, the CDR3 is TGTGCCAGCAGCCTCCTAGCGAACACAGATACGCAGTATTTT. As protein: CASSLLANTDTQYF.

The chain has TRBV5-6 and TRBJ2-7; TRBD2 matches 7 bases. There are 15 residues in the CDR3. In germline, CDR1 is SGHDT, CDR2 YYEEEE. The trim removed 1 base at V and 1 base at J, leaving 5 bases unmatched. CDR3 in amino acids: CASSLWASGSYEQYF. In DNA form, the CDR3 reads TGTGCCAGCAGCTTGTGGGCTAGCGGATCCTACGAGCAGTACTTC.

This clone appeared a single time. The chain uses TRBV11-2 and TRBJ2-5; TRBD1 aligns across 7 bases. This CDR3 region has 15 residues. Germline trimming cut 4 bases from V and 3 bases from J; bases unmatched to any gene: 8. Germline V CDR1 and CDR2: SGHAT, FQNNGV. CDR3 sequence: CASSSYRGTKETQYF. CDR3 DNA: TGTGCCAGCAGCTCATACAGGGGTACTAAAGAGACCCAGTACTTC.

The CDR3 DNA reads TGTGCCAGCAGCTTAGTCAGGAATGAGCAGTTCTTC. Amino acid sequence: CASSLVRNEQFF. The V call is TRBV7-8, the J call TRBJ2-1; no firm D call. Per the germline V gene, CDR1 is SGHVS and CDR2 is FQNEAQ. There are 12 residues in the CDR3. Trimming took 1 base from V and 7 from J, leaving 5 bases between them.

In the case of this clone: A junction boundary mismatches the germline segment, possibly from a read error. The chain carries TRBV29-1 and TRBJ1-1; 7 nucleotides agree with TRBD1. The CDR3 spans 14 residues. CDR1 and CDR2 (germline): SQVTM, ANQGSEA. The CDR3 DNA is TGCAGCGCTGAACCGAGGGGGCTGAACACTGAAGCTTTCTTT. This sequence encodes CSAEPRGLNTEAFF.

V usage is TRBV19 and J usage is TRBJ2-2; 9 bases map to TRBD2. Germline V gives CDR1 LNHDA, CDR2 SQIVND (reference sequence). This CDR3 comprises 21 residues. With 6 bases clipped from V and 3 bases from J, the junction kept 23 bases outside the gene matches. The CDR3, as DNA: TGTGCCAGTAGCCGAGACTCCCACCTCTTAGCGGGAGTGGGTTACACCGGGGAGCTGTTTTTT. Its translation is CASSRDSHLLAGVGYTGELFF.

This clone has only one observation. The chain couples TRBV6-5 to TRBJ2-2; the D gene is possibly TRBD2 (6 bases). CDR1 and CDR2 (germline): MNHEY, SVGAGI. There are 14 residues in the CDR3. V lost 5 bases and J lost 4, with 11 bases in between. CDR3 nucleotides: TGTGCCAGCAGTGGGGGGAGAGGCACCGGGGAGCTGTTTTTT. As protein: CASSGGRGTGELFF.

This clone was counted between two and nine times. The rearrangement uses TRBV6-6 and TRBJ1-1; D gene unclear. V was pared by 5 bases and J by 7 bases, with 8 bases between. Germline lookup yields CDR1 MNHNY and CDR2 SVGAGI (reference sequence). The CDR3 totals 11 residues. The CDR3 region is CASSEVREAFF. The CDR3 DNA follows: TGTGCCAGCAGTGAGGTCCGTGAAGCTTTCTTT.

This clone was observed a few times. The rearrangement links TRBV5-4 to TRBJ2-3; tentatively, D is TRBD2 (5 bases). This CDR3 has 14 amino acids. Germline CDR1 is SGHNT and CDR2 is YYREEE (reference sequence). V was clipped by 1 base and J by 1 base, with 7 bases between them. CDR3 sequence (DNA): TGTGCCAGCAGCTTGCGTAGCGGCACAGATACGCAGTATTTT. It yields the protein CASSLRSGTDTQYF.

This chain connects TRBV11-2 to TRBJ2-3; the match to TRBD1 covers 7 bases. This CDR3 has 14 amino acids. With 6 bases clipped from V and 4 bases from J, the junction kept 7 bases outside the gene matches. Per the germline V gene, CDR1 is SGHAT and CDR2 is FQNNGV. For the CDR3, the DNA is TGTGCCAGCAGTTTACAGGGGTTCTCAGATACGCAGTATTTT. Translated, it gives CASSLQGFSDTQYF. The full variable domain, rest sourced from reference TRBV11-2 and TRBJ2-3, is EAGVAQSPRYKIIEKRQSVAFWCNPISGHATLYWYQQILGQGPKLLIQFQNNGVVDDSQLPKDRFSAERLKGVDSTLKIQPAKLEDSAVYLCASSLQGFSDTQYFGPGTRLTVL.

The gene calls are TRBV5-1 and TRBJ2-1; 8 nucleotides line up with TRBD2. This CDR3 region has 16 residues. Germline lookup yields CDR1 SGHRS and CDR2 YFSETQ. Losses at the gene ends were 0 bases for V and 2 bases for J; bases not matched to a gene: 4. The CDR3 DNA reads as TGCGCCAGCAGCTTGGTAAGGCGGGAGGCCTACAATGAGCAGTTCTTC. This codes for CASSLVRREAYNEQFF.

The rearrangement joins TRBV5-8 to TRBJ2-6, with 7 bases lining up with TRBD1. Unmatched junction bases numbered 4, after V lost 4 bases and J lost 3 bases. The CDR3 runs 15 residues. CDR1 SGHTS and CDR2 YDEGEE come from the germline V gene. CDR3: CASSLQGFGANVLTF. Here the CDR3 DNA reads TGTGCCAGCAGCCTACAGGGGTTTGGGGCCAACGTCCTGACTTTC.

The J gene is TRBJ1-2, the V gene TRBV2; 7 bases align to TRBD1. Unmatched junction bases numbered 3, after V lost 1 base and J lost 4 bases. The CDR3 has 14 residues. The germline V gene encodes CDR1 SNHLY and CDR2 FYNNEI. The DNA for the CDR3 is TGTGCCAGCAGTGAAGGACAGGGCAGCTATGGCTACACCTTC. Its translation: CASSEGQGSYGYTF.

J is TRBJ1-1 and V is TRBV5-6; D unresolved. The CDR3 length is 15 residues. The germline V gene encodes CDR1 SGHDT and CDR2 YYEEEE. V was shortened by 3 bases and J by 0 bases, with 12 bases between the two germline ends. This chain's CDR3 is CASSSYSTLNTEAFF. CDR3 nucleotides: TGTGCCAGCAGCTCTTACAGCACTTTGAACACTGAAGCTTTCTTT. Looking up the rest from reference TRBV5-6 and TRBJ1-1 gives the full variable domain: DAGVTQSPTHLIKTRGQQVTLRCSPKSGHDTVSWYQQALGQGPQFIFQYYEEEERQRGNFPDRFSGHQFPNYSSELNVNALLLGDSALYLCASSSYSTLNTEAFFGQGTRLTVV.

This clone was counted a few times. The J gene is TRBJ2-7, the V gene TRBV5-4; weak D call: TRBD1 (5 bases). CDR1 is SGHNT, CDR2 YYREEE, per germline (reference sequence). This CDR3 is built from 12 residues. V was cut by 4 bases and J by 6 bases, with 11 bases left in between. The CDR3 spells CASSRTGSEQYF. CDR3 DNA: TGTGCCAGCAGCCGTACAGGCTCCGAGCAGTACTTC.

The CDR3 region has the DNA TGCAGCCTGGCAGACGCATCATCGGACCAGTACTTC. This encodes CSLADASSDQYF. This chain connects TRBV29-1 to TRBJ2-5; D is ambiguous. CDR3 length equals 12 residues. The germline gives CDR1 SQVTM, CDR2 ANQGSEA. V was cut by 8 bases and J by 10 bases, with 20 bases left in between.

This clone has a handful of counts. The J gene is TRBJ1-1, the V gene TRBV5-6; a possible D gene is TRBD1 (6 bases). V lost 3 bases to trimming and J lost 10 bases, with 10 bases between them. The CDR3 extends over 11 amino acids. Germline V gives CDR1 SGHDT, CDR2 YYEEEE. The CDR3 spells CASSSTGSAFF. The CDR3 nucleotides are TGTGCCAGCAGCTCGACAGGTTCAGCTTTCTTT.

The rearrangement uses TRBV14 and TRBJ2-1, with TRBD2 matching 12 bases. CDR1 is SGHDN, CDR2 FVKESK, per germline. The J segment lost 12 bases and the V segment lost 1 base, leaving 7 bases of the junction unmatched. This CDR3 region has 15 residues. DNA for the CDR3: TGTGCCAGCAGCCAAGCTAGCGGGAGGGCTAGTGGGCAGTTCTTC. It specifies CASSQASGRASGQFF.